This T cell receptor beta chain was obtained from a study of blood T cell repertoires in COVID-19. At the level of the study: Whether acute or convalescent, the COVID-19 samples came from the United States, Italy and Spain.

Source study methods: Nucleated cell number was recorded as an estimate derived from reference gene primer amplification. Clones were sequenced by immunoSEQ multiplex PCR, and TCRdb holds only the in-frame ones, with some missing. The V and J calls and the clone size are those of that table, but D and trimming were determined from the DNA. The sample records around 110,000 clones, approximately 82% being singletons. The CDR3 runs 14 residues. Trimming left V 0 bases short and J 8 bases short, with 10 bases between. Germline CDR1 LGHDT, CDR2 YNNKEL (reference sequence). This chain joins TRBV3-1 (or the pseudogene TRBV3-2) and TRBJ1-4; unclear D gene. Sequenced sample: peripheral blood. The source of this sequence is a man aged 30 to 45 with acute or convalescent COVID-19. In nucleotides, the CDR3 is TGTGCCAGCAGCCAAGATCCCACTCGAGAAAAACTGTTTTTT. It codes for CASSQDPTREKLFF.